This T cell receptor (beta chain) was recorded in a study of CD8 T cells in ankylosing spondylitis. In this sample, this clonotype turned up many times. Its antigen is as yet unknown. Regarding the study as a whole: Apparently characteristic of ankylosing spondylitis blood was a TCR beta motif (roughly eight highly homologous variants). Relatively rare in peripheral blood, disease-linked clones were also CD8+. Enrichment of disease-linked clones was reportedly significant in matched ankylosing spondylitis synovial fluid.

TCRdb re-derived calls from the 5' RACE reads in MiXCR, one entry per CDR3 protein. In the table there are approximately 200,000 distinct CDR3 sequences, 13% of which are singletons. The TCR sequence derives from a female donor with ankylosing spondylitis or in good health (not recorded which). Sequenced input: blood, either unsorted or a sorted T cell fraction (not recorded which).

CDR3 loop: CSARGQGGFIAFF. The CDR3 DNA sequence: TGCAGCGCTAGGGGACAGGGAGGGTTCATCGCTTTCTTT. The rearrangement links TRBV29-1 to TRBJ1-1, with TRBD1 matching 9 bases. CDR1 is SQVTM and CDR2 is ANQGSEA in the germline V gene. The CDR3 covers 13 residues. Unmatched junction bases numbered 14, after V lost 7 bases and J lost 11 bases.